What follows are 2 T cell receptor beta chains derived from one specimen sequenced in a study of identical twins. TCRdb re-derived calls from the 5' RACE reads in MiXCR, one entry per CDR3 protein. The profile shows 500,000 to 550,000 distinct CDR3 sequences, around 24% of them singletons. In addition, the sample was reused for a study of yellow fever vaccine responses in identical twins.

Sequences were obtained from CD4+ T cells sorted from blood. The source is a young woman in good health.

Only a few counts were recorded for this clonotype. The chain combines TRBV5-1 with TRBJ2-3, with D possibly matching TRBD2 (6 bases). Germline CDR1 reads SGHRS; CDR2 reads YFSETQ. This CDR3 region has 15 residues. Trimming took 5 bases from V and 5 from J, leaving 18 bases between them. The CDR3 bases are TGCGCCAGCAGGGCGGGGTCCTACATTCAAGATACGCAGTATTTT. It encodes CASRAGSYIQDTQYF.

The rearrangement links TRBV24-1 to TRBJ1-2, with 9 bases lining up with TRBD1. The CDR3 contains 13 residues. V shed 9 bases and J 3 bases; nucleotides not matched to a gene: 4. Per the germline V gene, CDR1 is KGHDR and CDR2 is SFDVKD. CDR3 in amino acids: CATATGGDYGYTF. The DNA of the CDR3 is TGTGCCACCGCGACAGGGGGGGACTATGGCTACACCTTC.